The 17 T cell receptor beta chains in this list originate from one sample, sequenced in a study of blood T cell repertoires in COVID-19 (dated by TCRdb to 2020 to 2022). The library was prepared using the immunoSEQ multiplex PCR assay. In TCRdb, the immuneACCESS table is reduced to in-frame sequences with V and J assigned. These tables do not hold every clone; where another copy was compared, an unresolved V gene accounts for under half, and the others remain unexplained. This sample has around 250,000 clones in its table, and roughly 85% of those were observed once. Of the sample, 4% to 6% is held by the ten largest clones. The sequenced sample was peripheral blood. The origin of the receptors is a man between 45 and 60 years old with active or convalescent COVID-19.

In its sample, this clone was seen once. J is TRBJ2-1 and V is TRBV27; tentatively, D is TRBD1 (7 bases). The ends were cut back, 5 bases at V and 0 bases at J, with 23 bases in the middle. The CDR3 length is 19 residues. Germline-derived CDR1 and CDR2 are MNHEY and SMNVEV (reference sequence). In nucleotides, the CDR3 is TGTGCCAGCAGTCCCTACCAGGGGGGTGTTAGACCCTCCTACAATGAGCAGTTCTTC. This translates into CASSPYQGGVRPSYNEQFF.

The chain recombines TRBV28 with TRBJ2-7, with D unclear. CDR3 length: 16 amino acids. Trimming cost V 0 bases and J 0 bases, with 12 bases left between them. Germline V gene lookup returns CDR1 MDHEN and CDR2 SYDVKM. The CDR3 DNA follows: TGTGCCAGCAGTTTATGGTTTAGCAGAGGCTCCTACGAGCAGTACTTC. Protein sequence: CASSLWFSRGSYEQYF.

The chain has TRBV3-1 (or the pseudogene TRBV3-2) and TRBJ1-5; no reliable D call. CDR1 and CDR2 from the germline V gene are LGHDT and YNNKEL (reference sequence). Trimming shortened V by 0 bases and J by 7 bases, and 7 bases separated the two germline ends. The CDR3 extends over 13 amino acids. The CDR3 sequence: CASSQDREQPQHF. The CDR3 region has the DNA TGTGCCAGCAGCCAAGATCGGGAACAGCCCCAGCATTTT.

This clone was detected only a few times. The chain joins TRBV9 to TRBJ1-3; 9 nucleotides align to TRBD1. This CDR3 comprises 14 residues. In germline, CDR1 is SGDLS, CDR2 YYNGEE. V was pared by 2 bases and J by 3 bases, with 0 bases of the junction left unmatched. CDR3 nucleotide sequence: TGTGCCAGCAGCGTGGACAGGGGTGGAAACACCATATATTTT. Protein sequence: CASSVDRGGNTIYF.

The V gene is TRBV28, the J gene TRBJ1-2; D gene ambiguous. V was clipped by 2 bases and J by 0 bases, with 7 bases between them. Germline V gives CDR1 MDHEN, CDR2 SYDVKM. The CDR3 sequence is 14 residues long. The DNA for the CDR3 is TGTGCCAGCAGTTTACGCCTAGCTAACTATGGCTACACCTTC. Encoded protein: CASSLRLANYGYTF.

DNA for the CDR3: TGTGCCAGCAGCTTGCCCCAGGGGTTCAACTATGGCTACACCTTC. It specifies CASSLPQGFNYGYTF. The chain uses TRBV5-6 and TRBJ1-2; perhaps TRBD1 as D (6 bases). Germline V gene data show CDR1 as SGHDT and CDR2 as YYEEEE. The CDR3 length is 15 residues. V gave up 1 base and J gave up 2 bases, with 12 bases separating them.

This chain uses TRBV2 with TRBJ2-3, with TRBD2 matching 9 bases. CDR1 is SNHLY and CDR2 is FYNNEI in the germline V gene. There are 17 residues in the CDR3. The V gene end was trimmed by 6 bases and the J gene end by 0 bases; junction bases not matched to a gene: 10. The CDR3 protein is CASSRPPLAGSTDTQYF. The CDR3, as DNA: TGTGCCAGCAGCCGCCCGCCACTAGCGGGCAGCACAGATACGCAGTATTTT.

The chain uses TRBV19 and TRBJ2-7; the D gene is possibly TRBD1 (6 bases). Per germline, CDR1 LNHDA and CDR2 SQIVND (reference sequence). This CDR3 has 14 amino acids. V was clipped by 5 bases and J by 0 bases, with 11 bases between them. The CDR3 bases are TGTGCCAGTAGTGGACAGCATAGCTCCTACGAGCAGTACTTC. Amino acids: CASSGQHSSYEQYF.

This chain uses TRBV6-5 with TRBJ1-1; 8 bases are shared with TRBD1. This CDR3 is built from 13 residues. J was trimmed by 5 bases and V by 6 bases; bases with no gene match: 5. CDR1 is MNHEY and CDR2 is SVGAGI in the germline V gene. The CDR3 nucleotides are TGTGCCAGCAGACCTACAGGGGGGACTGAAGCTTTCTTT. It specifies CASRPTGGTEAFF.

The chain carries TRBV27 and TRBJ2-7, with D possibly matching TRBD2 (5 bases). Germline assignment: CDR1 MNHEY and CDR2 SMNVEV (reference sequence). Trimming took 4 bases from V and 3 from J, leaving 16 bases between them. This CDR3 has 15 amino acids. The CDR3 nucleotides read TGTGCCAGCAGTTCTCGGTTCGGGGTTGTCTACGAGCAGTACTTC. It codes for CASSSRFGVVYEQYF.

The chain recombines TRBV6-5 with TRBJ2-1, with 7 bases aligning to TRBD1. J was trimmed by 7 bases and V by 2 bases; bases with no gene match: 5. The V gene's germline CDR1 is MNHEY and CDR2 SVGAGI. CDR3 length: 14 amino acids. The CDR3 spells CASSYDRAVNEQFF. DNA for the CDR3: TGTGCCAGCAGTTACGACAGGGCGGTGAATGAGCAGTTCTTC.

In this sample, this clone turned up once. The rearrangement uses TRBV3-1 (or the pseudogene TRBV3-2) and TRBJ1-2; weak D call: TRBD1 (5 bases). V lost 4 bases, J lost 7 bases, and 10 bases lay in between. Germline assignment: CDR1 LGHDT and CDR2 YNNKEL (reference sequence). The CDR3 runs 12 residues. As DNA, the CDR3 is TGTGCCAGCAGCCTCGACAGTCGTGGCTACACCTTC. Its translation: CASSLDSRGYTF.

The chain recombines TRBV7-2 with TRBJ2-3; TRBD2 aligns across 8 bases. The V gene's germline CDR1 is SGHTA and CDR2 FQGNSA. The ends lost 1 base at V and 1 base at J; junction bases unmatched: 4. This CDR3 spans 16 amino acids. The CDR3 protein is CASSLGGAGGTDTQYF. The DNA of the CDR3 is TGTGCCAGCAGCTTAGGGGGAGCGGGAGGCACAGATACGCAGTATTTT.

The chain links TRBV5-6 to TRBJ2-7, with 7 bases that match TRBD1. CDR1 and CDR2 (germline): SGHDT, YYEEEE. This CDR3 is 14 amino acids long. V shed 3 bases and J 4 bases; nucleotides not matched to a gene: 7. The CDR3 loop reads CASSSGTELYEQYF. CDR3 bases: TGTGCCAGCAGCTCGGGGACAGAGCTATACGAGCAGTACTTC.

V gene TRBV7-9 combines with J gene TRBJ2-7, with D possibly TRBD2 on 6 matching bases. The V gene lost 2 bases and the J gene lost 5 bases, with 16 bases spanning the gap. The length of the CDR3 is 15 residues. Looked up from germline, CDR1 is SEHNR and CDR2 is FQNEAQ (reference sequence). The CDR3 region is CASSLSRAGGNEQYF. The CDR3 region has the DNA TGTGCCAGCAGCTTATCGCGAGCGGGTGGCAACGAGCAGTACTTC.

This chain links TRBV19 with TRBJ2-1; 8 nucleotides match TRBD2. This CDR3 comprises 14 residues. V lost 7 bases, J lost 10 bases, and 12 bases stayed unmatched. The germline V gene has CDR1 LNHDA and CDR2 SQIVND (reference sequence). Here the CDR3 DNA reads TGTGCCAGTAAGGAAGGCGGGAGGTTCGGAGAGCAGTTCTTC. Amino acids: CASKEGGRFGEQFF.

The chain has TRBV30 and TRBJ1-4, with a possible D match to TRBD1 (5 bases). V lost 4 bases and J 12 bases, leaving 21 bases between the germline ends. CDR3 length equals 14 residues. The V gene's germline CDR1 is GTSNPN and CDR2 SVGIG (reference sequence). The CDR3 loop reads CAWKFGRGEAELFF. DNA for the CDR3: TGTGCCTGGAAGTTTGGGAGGGGAGAGGCAGAACTGTTTTTT.